Sequencing of this T cell receptor beta chain was carried out in a study of cytomegalovirus exposure and HLA in healthy donors. Study background: The platform used for the approximately 120 validation repertoires matched that of the roughly 630 first-cohort repertoires, a later analysis reported.

Separation from the roughly 670-subject first cohort characterized the approximately 130-subject validation cohort, to which the donors belonged. The method was immunoSEQ multiplex PCR; TCRdb's version includes in-frame clones alone and lacks a portion of them. The data contain 150,000 to 200,000 clones, more than 75% of them seen just once; the ten biggest clones take up roughly 1.5%. With 7 bases removed from V and 2 bases from J, the gap between germline ends came to 11 bases. In germline, CDR1 is SQVTM, CDR2 ANQGSEA. The CDR3 is made up of 12 amino acids. The TCR comes from a woman aged 25 to 39 in good health and CMV-seronegative. V gene TRBV29-1 combines with J gene TRBJ1-1, with unresolved D. Sequenced sample: PBMCs. This CDR3 reads CSGSYRNTEAFF. Here the CDR3 DNA reads TGCAGCGGTTCATATAGAAACACTGAAGCTTTCTTT.